A single sample is the source of the 15 T cell receptor beta chains below, sequenced in a study of blood T cell repertoires in COVID-19. Repertoires were generated with immunoSEQ multiplex PCR, while TCRdb's copy carries only in-frame clones and drops some. The data contain 200,000 to 300,000 clones, 65% to 90% of them seen just once; the ten biggest clones take up 2% to 2.5%. Sequenced input: peripheral blood. The receptors shown here come from a man aged 40-49 years who had recovered from COVID-19.

The gene calls are TRBV6-5 and TRBJ1-5, with no clear D. The length of the CDR3 is 16 residues. The V gene lost 0 bases and the J gene lost 0 bases, with 9 bases spanning the gap. CDR1 is MNHEY and CDR2 is SVGAGI in the germline V gene. The CDR3 loop reads CASSYSGGNSNQPQHF. For the CDR3, the DNA is TGTGCCAGCAGTTACTCGGGAGGAAATAGCAATCAGCCCCAGCATTTT.

The V gene is TRBV6-5, the J gene TRBJ1-1, with TRBD1 identical over 7 bases. CDR3 length equals 13 residues. V lost 5 bases to trimming and J lost 4 bases; unmatched junction nucleotides: 4. Germline assignment: CDR1 MNHEY and CDR2 SVGAGI. The CDR3, as DNA: TGTGCCAGCAGTAGTCAGGGGGGCACTGAAGCTTTCTTT. It encodes CASSSQGGTEAFF.

V gene TRBV15 combines with J gene TRBJ1-2; 7 bases are a match to TRBD1. After removal of 2 bases from V and 7 bases from J, the junction contained 13 bases not matched to a gene. Germline CDR1 is LNHNV and CDR2 is YYDKDF (reference sequence). The CDR3 loop spans 16 amino acids. This CDR3 reads CATSRPMGLGGIGYTF. In nucleotides, the CDR3 is TGTGCCACCAGCAGACCCATGGGGCTAGGGGGCATTGGCTACACCTTC.

This chain joins TRBV27 and TRBJ2-7, with TRBD2 matching 7 bases. With 6 bases clipped from V and 0 bases from J, the junction kept 11 bases outside the gene matches. This CDR3 spans 16 amino acids. Germline values: CDR1 MNHEY, CDR2 SMNVEV (reference sequence). The CDR3 DNA follows: TGTGCCAGCAGAAGGGGAGGGGTAATGGGCTCCTACGAGCAGTACTTC. Its translation: CASRRGGVMGSYEQYF.

J is TRBJ2-5 and V is TRBV2, with TRBD2 matching 8 bases. The V and J ends lost 7 bases and 5 bases, in that order; junction bases with no gene match: 9. Germline CDR1 and CDR2: SNHLY and FYNNEI. The CDR3 is 14 residues long. The CDR3 spells CASMGGREGETQYF. The CDR3 nucleotides are TGTGCCAGCATGGGCGGACGGGAGGGGGAGACCCAGTACTTC.

The V call is TRBV6-5, the J call TRBJ2-1; 8 bases align to TRBD1. CDR1 and CDR2 (germline): MNHEY, SVGAGI. The CDR3 is 15 residues long. The trim removed 8 bases at V and 2 bases at J, leaving 8 bases unmatched. The DNA of the CDR3 is TGTGCCAGCTCGGGCCAGGGGGCCACCTACAATGAGCAGTTCTTC. This sequence encodes CASSGQGATYNEQFF.

The chain employs TRBV9 and TRBJ2-1; 8 nucleotides agree with TRBD1. The trim removed 0 bases at V and 1 base at J, leaving 0 bases unmatched. The CDR3 consists of 15 residues. Germline assignment: CDR1 SGDLS and CDR2 YYNGEE. The CDR3 sequence is CASSVGQGSYNEQFF. The CDR3 DNA reads TGTGCCAGCAGCGTAGGACAGGGGTCCTACAATGAGCAGTTCTTC.

The chain carries TRBV3-1 (or the pseudogene TRBV3-2) and TRBJ2-5; 10 bases agree with TRBD2. The J segment lost 5 bases and the V segment lost 3 bases, leaving 6 bases of the junction unmatched. Germline V gene sequence: CDR1 LGHDT, CDR2 YNNKEL (reference sequence). CDR3 length equals 15 residues. CDR3 bases: TGTGCCAGCAGCCAGAGCACTAGCGGGATCGAGACCCAGTACTTC. Translating it yields CASSQSTSGIETQYF.

In this sample, this clone turned up many times. The V call is TRBV5-8, the J call TRBJ1-2, with D tentatively TRBD1 (5 bases). From germline, CDR1 is SGHTS and CDR2 YDEGEE. The CDR3 covers 13 residues. V lost 0 bases and J 4 bases, leaving 7 bases between the germline ends. The CDR3 sequence is CASSLGQPYGYTF. The CDR3, as DNA: TGTGCCAGCAGCTTGGGACAGCCCTATGGCTACACCTTC.

The V gene is TRBV6-5, the J gene TRBJ2-5, with a tentative D call TRBD1 (5 bases). V lost 2 bases, J lost 6 bases, and 16 bases lay in between. CDR1 and CDR2 from the germline V gene are MNHEY and SVGAGI. The CDR3 is made up of 15 amino acids. The chain's CDR3 is CASSYGFLDSQTQYF. The CDR3 bases are TGTGCCAGCAGTTACGGGTTTCTTGACAGCCAGACCCAGTACTTC.

The rearrangement uses TRBV18 and TRBJ2-3; 16 bases agree with TRBD2. CDR1 KGHSH and CDR2 LQKENI come from the germline V gene. V lost 6 bases and J lost 10; bases outside the gene matches: 7. The CDR3 has 15 residues. The CDR3 is CASSRGTSGGASQYF. CDR3 nucleotides: TGTGCCAGCTCCCGCGGGACTAGCGGGGGGGCTTCGCAGTATTTT.

This chain uses TRBV11-2 with TRBJ2-3; 8 nucleotides align to TRBD2. V shed 5 bases, J shed 4 bases, and the junction held 8 bases outside the gene matches. Germline V gives CDR1 SGHAT, CDR2 FQNNGV. This CDR3 spans 15 amino acids. CDR3 amino acids: CASSPQREKADTQYF. Written as DNA, the CDR3 is TGTGCCAGCAGCCCCCAGCGGGAGAAGGCAGATACGCAGTATTTT.

This sequence joins TRBV19 and TRBJ2-3; 12 bases are a match to TRBD2. Trimming at V came to 4 bases and at J to 3 bases, leaving 8 bases not matched to a gene. Germline V gene data show CDR1 as LNHDA and CDR2 as SQIVND (reference sequence). The CDR3 is 17 residues long. The CDR3 DNA is TGTGCCAGTAGTACAGGGAATCTAGCGGGGGGGACAGATACGCAGTATTTT. Encoded protein: CASSTGNLAGGTDTQYF.

The chain combines TRBV30 with TRBJ1-5, with D possibly TRBD1 on 5 matching bases. The V gene's germline CDR1 is GTSNPN and CDR2 SVGIG (reference sequence). V lost 0 bases, J lost 4 bases, and 10 bases lay in between. The CDR3 is made up of 14 amino acids. CDR3 sequence (DNA): TGTGCCTGGAGTGTGGGGAACAGGAATCAGCCCCAGCATTTT. It yields the protein CAWSVGNRNQPQHF.

The chain carries TRBV6-5 and TRBJ1-2; 8 nucleotides agree with TRBD1. Germline assignment: CDR1 MNHEY and CDR2 SVGAGI. J was trimmed by 4 bases and V by 7 bases; bases with no gene match: 5. The CDR3 sequence is 13 residues long. The CDR3 sequence: CASNHQGAYGYTF. CDR3 nucleotide sequence: TGTGCCAGCAATCACCAGGGGGCCTATGGCTACACCTTC.